Listed below are T cell receptor beta chains from one sample, sequenced in a study of blood T cell repertoires in COVID-19. Produced via immunoSEQ multiplex PCR; TCRdb's table is partial and in-frame only. The table includes 300,000 to 400,000 clones, 75% to 90% detected once. The sequenced sample consisted of PBMCs or T cells enriched from blood (not recorded which). The receptors come from a man aged 18 to 29 who had recovered from COVID-19. Each CDR3 is given with its conserved first and last residue. A D gene is named only where the DNA matches it firmly. Clone size is not always given. Where it is, it says once, few, many or a class for expanded clones.

j_gene | abundance | d_gene | v_gene | CDR3aa | CDR3nt
TRBJ1-5 | NA | NA | TRBV27 | CASRPGQNNQPQHF | TGTGCCAGCAGACCCGGACAGAACAATCAGCCCCAGCATTTT
TRBJ1-5 | once | NA | TRBV7-9 | CASSLAGGVGQPQHF | TGTGCCAGCAGCTTAGCGGGCGGGGTCGGACAGCCCCAGCATTTT
TRBJ2-1 | NA | NA | TRBV19 | CATSPGRDNEQFF | TGTGCCACTAGCCCCGGTCGAGACAATGAGCAGTTCTTC
TRBJ1-1 | once | NA | TRBV6-1 | CASSESVPGGPTEAFF | TGTGCCAGCAGTGAATCCGTCCCCGGGGGTCCCACTGAAGCTTTCTTT
TRBJ2-5 | NA | NA | TRBV6-6 | CASDREVGKTQYF | TGTGCCAGTGACAGGGAGGTCGGGAAGACCCAGTACTTC
TRBJ1-1 | few | NA | TRBV7-9 | CASSLRWNTEAFF | TGTGCCAGCAGCTTACGGTGGAACACTGAAGCTTTCTTT
TRBJ1-3 | NA | NA | TRBV18 | CASSLSGLGGPSGNTIYF | TGTGCCAGCTCTTTATCCGGATTAGGAGGGCCCTCTGGAAACACCATATATTTT
TRBJ2-1 | NA | TRBD2 | TRBV15 | CATSRDGGTSGRNEQFF | TGTGCCACCAGCAGAGATGGAGGGACTAGCGGGAGAAATGAGCAGTTCTTC
TRBJ2-7 | NA | NA | TRBV21-1 | CASSTRLFSREGQPSYEQYF | TGTGCCAGCAGCACCCGTCTCTTTTCCCGGGAGGGACAGCCCTCCTACGAGCAGTACTTC
TRBJ1-6 | NA | NA | TRBV5-1 | CASRGTAGENSPLHF | TGCGCCAGCAGGGGGACGGCAGGGGAGAATTCACCCCTCCACTTT
TRBJ1-2 | NA | NA | TRBV28 | CASRERTAHGYTF | TGTGCCAGCAGGGAAAGGACAGCGCATGGCTACACCTTC
TRBJ2-7 | NA | TRBD1 | TRBV5-1 | CASSSIDRGYEQYF | TGCGCCAGCAGCAGTATAGACAGGGGCTACGAGCAGTACTTC
TRBJ2-7 | NA | NA | TRBV6-5 | CAAGTYEQYF | TGTGCCGCCGGGACCTACGAGCAGTACTTC
TRBJ1-1 | once | NA | TRBV12-5 | CASGLTRNTEAFF | TGTGCTAGTGGTTTGACAAGGAACACTGAAGCTTTCTTT
TRBJ1-2 | NA | NA | TRBV28 | CASSLGGSYGYTF | TGTGCCAGCAGTCTAGGGGGAAGCTATGGCTACACCTTC
TRBJ2-7 | NA | NA | TRBV6-2/TRBV6-3 | CASSGQPTYEQYF | TGTGCCAGCAGTGGCCAACCAACCTACGAGCAGTACTTC
TRBJ1-1 | NA | NA | TRBV4-1 | CASSQESGAGNTEAFF | TGCGCCAGCAGCCAAGAATCAGGGGCCGGTAACACTGAAGCTTTCTTT
TRBJ2-2 | few | NA | TRBV5-6 | CASGGMNTGELFF | TGTGCCAGCGGAGGGATGAACACCGGGGAGCTGTTTTTT
TRBJ1-1 | few | TRBD1 | TRBV19 | CASSNLDRGLDTEAFF | TGTGCCAGTAGTAACCTGGACAGGGGGCTGGACACTGAAGCTTTCTTT
TRBJ2-7 | NA | NA | TRBV24-1 | CATSDPNGRSNEQYF | TGTGCCACCAGTGATCCGAACGGGAGAAGTAACGAGCAGTACTTC
TRBJ1-1 | NA | TRBD1 | TRBV5-1 | CASSPQAGQNEAFF | TGCGCCAGCAGCCCACAGGCGGGACAGAATGAAGCTTTCTTT
TRBJ2-3 | NA | TRBD2 | TRBV9 | CASSETGLVDTQYF | TGTGCCAGCAGCGAGACGGGACTAGTCGATACGCAGTATTTT
TRBJ2-2 | NA | TRBD1 | TRBV27 | CASKPGQGFIGTGELFF | TGTGCCAGCAAACCGGGACAGGGTTTTATCGGAACCGGGGAGCTGTTTTTT
TRBJ2-1 | NA | NA | TRBV19 | CASSILGTPYNEQFF | TGTGCCAGTAGTATACTGGGGACTCCATACAATGAGCAGTTCTTC
TRBJ1-5 | NA | NA | TRBV7-8 | CASSLSANYRDLGQPQHF | TGTGCCAGCAGCTTATCGGCCAACTACAGGGATCTGGGGCAGCCCCAGCATTTT
TRBJ1-3 | once | NA | TRBV7-9 | CASSPTGGNTIYF | TGTGCCAGCAGCCCTACCGGTGGAAACACCATATATTTT
TRBJ2-5 | NA | TRBD2 | TRBV15 | CATSREGKREVHETQYF | TGTGCCACCAGCAGAGAAGGAAAGCGGGAGGTACACGAGACCCAGTACTTC
TRBJ1-2 | NA | TRBD1 | TRBV29-1 | CSVRSGTGVSDNYGYTF | TGCAGCGTTAGGTCCGGGACAGGGGTTTCCGACAATTATGGCTACACCTTC
TRBJ2-1 | NA | TRBD2 | TRBV6-5 | CASSLGGGAYNEQFF | TGTGCCAGCTCCCTGGGTGGGGGGGCCTACAATGAGCAGTTCTTC
TRBJ2-2 | NA | NA | TRBV7-9 | CASSPPTGPGELFF | TGTGCCAGCAGCCCACCGACAGGCCCCGGGGAGCTGTTTTTT
TRBJ2-3 | NA | NA | TRBV4-3 | CASSQVPSSDTQYF | TGCGCCAGCAGCCAAGTTCCTAGCTCAGATACGCAGTATTTT
TRBJ2-7 | once | TRBD1 | TRBV24-1 | CATSEGTAASYEQYF | TGTGCCACCAGTGAGGGGACAGCTGCCTCCTACGAGCAGTACTTC
TRBJ1-1 | NA | NA | TRBV15 | CATSREPTATEAFF | TGTGCCACCAGCAGAGAGCCTACTGCGACTGAAGCTTTCTTT
TRBJ2-1 | NA | NA | TRBV5-1 | CASSPHRSSYNEQFF | TGCGCCAGCAGCCCGCACCGGAGCTCCTACAATGAGCAGTTCTTC
TRBJ2-7 | NA | TRBD2 | TRBV4-1 | CASSLGKTSGIYEQYF | TGCGCCAGCAGCCTAGGAAAAACTAGCGGGATCTACGAGCAGTACTTC
TRBJ1-2 | NA | TRBD1 | TRBV18 | CASSPSDRADGYTF | TGTGCCAGCTCACCATCCGACAGGGCGGATGGCTACACCTTC
TRBJ2-7 | NA | TRBD2 | TRBV20-1 | CSASKDRGRFYEQYF | TGCAGTGCTAGTAAGGATCGCGGGAGGTTTTACGAGCAGTACTTC
TRBJ1-3 | NA | NA | TRBV7-8 | CASSPTDRTSSGNTIYF | TGTGCCAGCAGCCCTACAGACAGGACCTCTTCCGGAAACACCATATATTTT
TRBJ1-5 | NA | TRBD1 | TRBV2 | CASTGTGGSQPQHF | TGTGCCAGCACCGGGACAGGGGGGTCTCAGCCCCAGCATTTT
TRBJ2-2 | NA | NA | TRBV7-9 | CASSRPNGTGELFF | TGTGCCAGCAGCCGCCCAAACGGCACCGGGGAGCTGTTTTTT
TRBJ2-5 | NA | NA | TRBV5-1 | CASSLTADSLQETQYF | TGCGCCAGCAGCTTGACCGCGGACAGCCTCCAAGAGACCCAGTACTTC
TRBJ1-6 | NA | NA | TRBV18 | CASSPSNYSPLHF | TGTGCCAGCTCACCGTCTAATTATTCACCCCTCCACTTT
TRBJ2-1 | NA | TRBD1 | TRBV27 | CASGDREGSGSGQFF | TGTGCCAGCGGGGACAGGGAAGGGTCTGGGTCGGGTCAGTTCTTC
TRBJ2-1 | NA | NA | TRBV12-5 | CASGPGDSYNEQFF | TGTGCTAGTGGTCCGGGGGACAGTTACAATGAGCAGTTCTTC
TRBJ2-2 | once | NA | TRBV6-5 | CASTPTRSTGELFF | TGTGCCAGCACCCCTACGAGGTCCACCGGGGAGCTGTTTTTT
TRBJ2-7 | NA | TRBD1 | TRBV7-9 | CASSLEGARHEQYF | TGTGCCAGCAGCTTAGAGGGGGCGAGGCACGAGCAGTACTTC
TRBJ2-1 | NA | TRBD2 | TRBV12-5 | CASGHETSGRYNEQFF | TGTGCTAGTGGTCACGAAACTAGCGGGAGGTACAATGAGCAGTTCTTC
TRBJ2-2 | NA | TRBD1 | TRBV7-8 | CASSLDRVNTGELFF | TGTGCCAGCAGCCTCGACAGGGTGAACACCGGGGAGCTGTTTTTT
TRBJ2-7 | NA | TRBD2 | TRBV10-1 | CASSDPEYMTSGIYEQYF | TGCGCCAGCAGTGACCCCGAGTACATGACTAGCGGGATATACGAGCAGTACTTC
TRBJ2-2 | NA | TRBD2 | TRBV11-3 | CASAFSPTSGNTGELFF | TGTGCCAGCGCATTTTCCCCGACTAGCGGGAACACCGGGGAGCTGTTTTTT
TRBJ2-5 | NA | NA | TRBV12-2 | CASRPLTSGVQETQYF | TGTGCAAGTCGCCCCCTGACTAGCGGGGTTCAAGAGACCCAGTACTTC
TRBJ1-2 | NA | NA | TRBV19 | CASSIGSGRYGYTF | TGTGCCAGTAGTATAGGATCAGGGCGTTATGGCTACACCTTC
TRBJ1-5 | NA | NA | TRBV10-1 | CASSVLGAFNQPQHF | TGCGCCAGCAGTGTCTTGGGGGCTTTCAATCAGCCCCAGCATTTT
TRBJ1-4 | NA | NA | TRBV6-5 | CASSSPPGDNEKLFF | TGTGCCAGCAGTTCCCCGCCGGGGGATAATGAAAAACTGTTTTTT
TRBJ2-3 | NA | NA | TRBV7-3 | CASSLGGPDTQYF | TGTGCCAGCAGCTTAGGAGGGCCAGATACGCAGTATTTT